This T cell receptor beta chain emerged from a study of cytomegalovirus exposure and HLA in healthy donors. Regarding the study as a whole: Presence/absence results assume similar sequencing depth per donor, which may not hold. In vitro checks showed that three CMV-associated chains really do target CMV antigens. Within an earlier analysis, most TCR beta V segments proved productive either about 87% or about 30% of the time. CMV serostatus was the sole immune exposure information available.

To note about this clone: Its antigen is unidentified.

CDR3 length equals 13 residues. Germline trimming cut 8 bases from V and 6 bases from J; bases unmatched to any gene: 7. Germline assignment: CDR1 MNHEY and CDR2 SMNVEV (reference sequence). The PCR used 60 Vbeta and 13 Jbeta primers. Sequencing was performed with immunoSEQ multiplex PCR; in TCRdb, only in-frame clones are kept and a portion is missing. The sample lists 160,000 or so clones, 65% to 85% occurring once. What was sequenced was PBMCs. The sequence was obtained from a male donor in good health and CMV-seropositive. The chain is built from TRBV27 and TRBJ1-2; 9 bases line up with TRBD1. This CDR3 is CASRDRAPDGYTF. CDR3 coding DNA: TGTGCCAGCCGGGACAGGGCGCCGGATGGCTACACCTTC.